A single sample is the source of the 21 T cell receptor beta chains below, sequenced in a study of sequential checkpoint blockade in melanoma (dated by TCRdb to the late 2010s). The library was produced with the immunoSEQ multiplex PCR assay. Imported from immuneACCESS, the table was reduced by TCRdb to in-frame sequences with V and J called. These copies leave out some clones; in studies compared against another copy, an unresolved V gene accounts for under half, and the cause of the remainder is not known. This sample holds some 18,000 clones; approximately 80% were observed only once. The ten largest clones add up to about 11% of the sample. In the paper's terms, the treatment or condition label means: randomized to nivolumab then ipilimumab (arm A) or the reverse (arm B). The sample in question was CD8+ T cells sorted from blood (inferred from file names), obtained from a patient given nivolumab and ipilimumab in sequence. Receptors were obtained from a human donor with melanoma.

Turning to this clone: Germline and junction disagree at one end, which may indicate a read error. At the DNA level, this CDR3 is encoded by other sequences in the same sample as well. This sequence joins TRBV5-4 and TRBJ2-7, with 9 bases fitting TRBD2. The CDR3 has 15 residues. CDR1 and CDR2 from the germline V gene are SGHNT and YYREEE (reference sequence). The CDR3 region is CASSLVAGAANEQYF. The CDR3 nucleotides are TGCGCCAGCAGCTTGGTAGCGGGAGCGGCTAACGAGCAGTACTTC.

The rearrangement uses TRBV19 and TRBJ2-1; unclear D gene. Looked up from germline, CDR1 is LNHDA and CDR2 is SQIVND (reference sequence). Trimming left V 10 bases short and J 0 bases short, with 10 bases between. This CDR3 region has 13 residues. This chain's CDR3 is CATTPSSYNEQFF. The CDR3 nucleotides read TGTGCCACGACCCCTAGCTCCTACAATGAGCAGTTCTTC.

V usage is TRBV28 and J usage is TRBJ2-2; D is perhaps TRBD2 (5 bases). Germline CDR1 reads MDHEN; CDR2 reads SYDVKM. Trimming cost V 10 bases and J 1 base, with 16 bases left between them. The CDR3 spans 15 residues. The CDR3 DNA follows: TGTGCCACTCACTCTAGCAGTCAGAACACCGGGGAGCTGTTTTTT. Protein: CATHSSSQNTGELFF.

The chain is built from TRBV6-1 and TRBJ1-5; TRBD1 matches at 7 bases. This CDR3 is built from 14 residues. V was clipped by 3 bases and J by 6 bases; unmatched bases: 5. The V gene's germline CDR1 is MNHNS and CDR2 SASEGT. The CDR3 protein is CASSEGDSSQPQHF. CDR3 bases: TGTGCCAGCAGTGAGGGGGACAGCTCTCAGCCCCAGCATTTT.

The V and J genes are TRBV29-1 and TRBJ2-7; weak D call: TRBD2 (5 bases). Germline assignment: CDR1 SQVTM and CDR2 ANQGSEA. V lost 4 bases to trimming and J lost 2 bases, with 15 bases between them. The CDR3 extends over 14 amino acids. CDR3 protein: CSVVLRETPYEQYF. The DNA for the CDR3 is TGCAGCGTTGTGTTGAGGGAGACCCCCTACGAGCAGTACTTC.

This clone was found once. This chain connects TRBV27 to TRBJ1-1; D is perhaps TRBD1 (5 bases). V dropped 2 bases and J dropped 5 bases, with 9 bases sitting between them. The CDR3 runs to 13 residues. Per the germline V gene, CDR1 is MNHEY and CDR2 is SMNVEV (reference sequence). As DNA, the CDR3 is TGTGCCAGCAGTTTAAGCGGGGCGACTGAAGCTTTCTTT. Its translation is CASSLSGATEAFF.

The J gene is TRBJ2-7, the V gene TRBV29-1; 8 bases align to TRBD1. The V gene end was trimmed by 6 bases and the J gene end by 5 bases; junction bases not matched to a gene: 6. Germline-derived CDR1 and CDR2 are SQVTM and ANQGSEA. This CDR3 spans 12 amino acids. The CDR3 DNA is TGCAGCGTCTGGACAGGGAAGAACGAGCAGTACTTC. Protein: CSVWTGKNEQYF.

The chain carries TRBV29-1 and TRBJ1-1, with TRBD1 matching over 9 bases. Trimming removed 7 bases from V and 0 bases from J; junction bases left unmatched: 3. Germline V gives CDR1 SQVTM, CDR2 ANQGSEA. The CDR3 runs to 13 residues. The CDR3 is CSAWTGVNTEAFF. The CDR3 DNA follows: TGCAGCGCTTGGACAGGGGTGAACACTGAAGCTTTCTTT.

The sample holds one count of this clone. Different DNA sequences within this sample yield the same CDR3. The V call is TRBV7-8, the J call TRBJ2-7, with TRBD1 matching 7 bases. CDR3 length: 13 residues. V shed 4 bases, J shed 3 bases, and the junction held 3 bases outside the gene matches. Germline V gene sequence: CDR1 SGHVS, CDR2 FQNEAQ. CDR3 nucleotides: TGTGCCAGCAGCTATGACAGGGTCTACGAGCAGTACTTC. This gives the protein CASSYDRVYEQYF. Drawing the rest from reference TRBV7-8 and TRBJ2-7, the complete variable domain is GAGVSQSPRYKVAKRGQDVALRCDPISGHVSLFWYQQALGQGPEFLTYFQNEAQLDKSGLPSDRFFAERPEGSVSTLKIQRTQQEDSAVYLCASSYDRVYEQYFGPGTRLTVT.

DNA of the CDR3: TGCGCCAGCAGCCAAAGCGGCGGTTACGAGCAGTACTTC. It is translated as CASSQSGGYEQYF. J is TRBJ2-7 and V is TRBV4-1, with TRBD2 as a possible D gene (5 bases). This CDR3 comprises 13 residues. Germline assignment: CDR1 MGHRA and CDR2 YSYEKL. With 2 bases removed from V and 4 bases from J, the gap between germline ends came to 9 bases.

The rearrangement links TRBV4-2 to TRBJ1-3; a possible D gene is TRBD1 (5 bases). This CDR3 is built from 15 residues. V dropped 0 bases and J dropped 4 bases, with 10 bases sitting between them. Germline lookup yields CDR1 LGHNA and CDR2 YNFKEQ. DNA for the CDR3: TGTGCCAGCAGCCAAGATTTCCGACAGGGAAACACCATATATTTT. Its protein product is CASSQDFRQGNTIYF.

This chain connects TRBV4-1 to TRBJ1-2; 7 nucleotides line up with TRBD1. The CDR3 has 14 amino acids. The ends lost 4 bases at V and 3 bases at J; junction bases unmatched: 5. Germline V CDR1 and CDR2: MGHRA, YSYEKL. The CDR3 here is CASSLRQGDYGYTF. The CDR3 coding sequence is TGCGCCAGCAGCCTCCGACAGGGAGACTATGGCTACACCTTC.

The chain is built from TRBV6-5 and TRBJ1-1; 10 bases line up with TRBD1. Looked up from germline, CDR1 is MNHEY and CDR2 is SVGAGI. V was pared by 4 bases and J by 2 bases, with 4 bases of the junction left unmatched. The CDR3 is 15 residues long. Here the CDR3 DNA reads TGTGCCAGCAGTTCCGACAGGGGGCTTAACACTGAAGCTTTCTTT. This translates into CASSSDRGLNTEAFF.

With respect to this clone: Distinct nucleotide sequences in the sample also encode this CDR3. The chain couples TRBV10-3 to TRBJ2-7, with 15 bases aligning to TRBD2. J was trimmed by 0 bases and V by 6 bases; bases with no gene match: 6. This CDR3 is 17 amino acids long. Germline values: CDR1 ENHRY, CDR2 SYGVKD. The CDR3 loop reads CAISRTSGRASSYEQYF. CDR3 nucleotides: TGTGCCATCAGCAGGACTAGCGGGAGGGCTAGCTCCTACGAGCAGTACTTC.

This chain connects TRBV7-9 to TRBJ2-7; D is possibly TRBD1 (5 bases). Germline assignment: CDR1 SEHNR and CDR2 FQNEAQ (reference sequence). The CDR3 extends over 14 amino acids. Trimming stripped 3 bases from V and 3 bases from J, with 12 bases between. The CDR3 bases are TGTGCCAGCAGCTTTGATAACAGGATCTACGAGCAGTACTTC. This encodes CASSFDNRIYEQYF.

The V gene is TRBV28, the J gene TRBJ2-7; TRBD2 matches 7 bases. Looked up from germline, CDR1 is MDHEN and CDR2 is SYDVKM. The V segment lost 1 base and the J segment 7 bases; nucleotides outside the gene matches: 16. This CDR3 is built from 17 residues. Here the CDR3 DNA reads TGTGCCAGCAGTTTATCGCCGTGGAAGGGGAGGGTTCGTGAGCAGTACTTC. Protein product: CASSLSPWKGRVREQYF.

This sequence joins TRBV4-3 and TRBJ1-5, with D perhaps TRBD1 (5 bases). The V gene's germline CDR1 is LGHNA and CDR2 YSLEER. CDR3 size: 17 residues. The ends were cut back, 0 bases at V and 1 base at J, with 13 bases in the middle. The CDR3 loop is CASSQDRGVISNQPQHF. CDR3 nucleotide sequence: TGCGCCAGCAGCCAAGATCGGGGGGTCATCAGCAATCAGCCCCAGCATTTT.

V usage is TRBV29-1 and J usage is TRBJ2-7, with a tentative D call TRBD2 (6 bases). V was clipped by 4 bases and J by 0 bases, with 10 bases between them. This CDR3 comprises 13 residues. Germline V gives CDR1 SQVTM, CDR2 ANQGSEA. This CDR3 is CSVGGVSSYEQYF. The CDR3 region has the DNA TGCAGCGTTGGGGGGGTGAGCTCCTACGAGCAGTACTTC.

The gene calls are TRBV4-1 and TRBJ1-5; tentative D call: TRBD1 (6 bases). This CDR3 is built from 16 residues. V lost 1 base and J lost 4, with 14 bases in between. Germline V gene lookup returns CDR1 MGHRA and CDR2 YSYEKL. This chain's CDR3 is CASSQVGRGGNQPQHF. The CDR3 bases are TGCGCCAGCAGCCAAGTGGGCAGGGGCGGGAATCAGCCCCAGCATTTT.

The chain employs TRBV6-5 and TRBJ1-2; D gene unclear. Germline values: CDR1 MNHEY, CDR2 SVGAGI. This CDR3 comprises 14 residues. V was cut by 5 bases and J by 4 bases, with 14 bases left in between. For the CDR3, the DNA is TGTGCCAGCAGTCGTCTGGATGCGGCCTATGGCTACACCTTC. It specifies CASSRLDAAYGYTF.

This chain links TRBV6-5 with TRBJ1-4; tentative D call: TRBD1 (5 bases). CDR1 and CDR2 (germline): MNHEY, SVGAGI. The CDR3 length is 14 residues. With 0 bases removed from V and 8 bases from J, the gap between germline ends came to 10 bases. CDR3 region: CASSYSKGWEKLFF. Here the CDR3 DNA reads TGTGCCAGCAGTTACTCTAAGGGGTGGGAAAAACTGTTTTTT.